Listed below are T cell receptor beta chains from one sample, sequenced in a study of cytomegalovirus exposure and HLA in healthy donors. Data came from immunoSEQ multiplex PCR; TCRdb stores just in-frame clones and leaves some out. The sample lists about 120,000 clones, roughly three fifths occurring once. Specimen: PBMCs. Source of these receptors: a woman aged 40 to 55 in good health and CMV-seropositive. CDR3s include the opening cysteine and the closing phenylalanine or tryptophan. A D gene is named only where the DNA matches it firmly. Rows may omit the clone size; those that give it use once, few, many or a size class.

TGTGCCAGCAGCTTACTAGCGGGGGGACCCTCCTACGAGCAGTACTTC,CASSLLAGGPSYEQYF,TRBJ2-7,TRBV28,TRBD2,NA
TGTGCCAGCAGTCAAGGACAGGGGGACTTCTATGGCTACACCTTC,CASSQGQGDFYGYTF,TRBJ1-2,TRBV27,TRBD1,once
TGTGCCAGCAGCCTACAAACTACCGACTACGAGCAGTACTTC,CASSLQTTDYEQYF,TRBJ2-7,TRBV7-2,NA,NA
TGTGCCAGCAGTTTCGGCGGGGTTTCGGCCCAGCATTTT,CASSFGGVSAQHF,TRBJ1-5,TRBV27,NA,few
TGTGCCAGCAGTTCAGCGGGGCGGGAGCAGTACTTC,CASSSAGREQYF,TRBJ2-7,TRBV28,TRBD2,NA
TGTGCCAGCAGTGAAGGGGAGAACACTGAAGCTTTCTTT,CASSEGENTEAFF,TRBJ1-1,TRBV6-4,NA,once
TGTGCCAGCAGCGCCGGGACTCTGGGTGGAAACACCATATATTTT,CASSAGTLGGNTIYF,TRBJ1-3,TRBV9,NA,few
TGTGCCAGTACCCCAGGGAGCACAGATACGCAGTATTTT,CASTPGSTDTQYF,TRBJ2-3,TRBV19,NA,NA
TGTGCCAGCAGCGAGACAGGGGGCCTCCCCGGCACAGATACGCAGTATTTT,CASSETGGLPGTDTQYF,TRBJ2-3,TRBV7-3,TRBD1,NA
TGTGCCAGCAGCCAGGGACCGGGACAAGAGTACGAGCAGTACTTC,CASSQGPGQEYEQYF,TRBJ2-7,TRBV4-2,NA,NA
TGTGCCAGCAGCCTCTCACGGGGAACTTACAATGAGCAGTTCTTC,CASSLSRGTYNEQFF,TRBJ2-1,TRBV7-3,NA,few
TGCAGCGTTCTTAGACAGGATTTGGACAATGAGCAGTTCTTC,CSVLRQDLDNEQFF,TRBJ2-1,TRBV29-1,NA,NA
TGTGCCAGCAGTTACGGATCCCAGGGACAGGGGCAGCGGGCGCAGTTCTTC,CASSYGSQGQGQRAQFF,TRBJ2-1,TRBV6-8,TRBD1,NA
TGTGCCAGTAGGGACGGGGGGGGCATTCAGTACTTC,CASRDGGGIQYF,TRBJ2-4,TRBV19,TRBD2,few
TGTGCCAGTAGTATAGAGGGAGCGGGGGTCCCCACAGATACGCAGTATTTT,CASSIEGAGVPTDTQYF,TRBJ2-3,TRBV19,TRBD2,few
TGTGCCTGGAGTGCCCGACAGGGTGCCTCAGCTTTCTTT,CAWSARQGASAFF,TRBJ1-1,TRBV30,TRBD1,NA
TGTGGCCCGGCGGGGCGGTACGAGCAGTACTTC,CGPAGRYEQYF,TRBJ2-7,TRBV7-3,NA,medium-sized
TGTGCCAGCAGCTCGGACAGGCACGACTCTGACTATGGCTACACCTTC,CASSSDRHDSDYGYTF,TRBJ1-2,TRBV7-9,TRBD1,NA
TGTGCCAGCAGCTTAGGTGCGACAGGGGGCCGCGAGCAGTACTTC,CASSLGATGGREQYF,TRBJ2-7,TRBV7-9,TRBD1,once
TGTGCCAGCAGCTTCCGACTAGCGGGGGGGAACACCGGGGAGCTGTTTTTT,CASSFRLAGGNTGELFF,TRBJ2-2,TRBV7-6,TRBD2,NA
TGTGCCAGCAGCCGGACTAGCGGGAGCTCCTACGAGCAGTACTTC,CASSRTSGSSYEQYF,TRBJ2-7,TRBV7-9,TRBD2,NA
TGCGCCAGCAGCCAAGATAGACAGGGGCAAGAGACCCAGTACTTC,CASSQDRQGQETQYF,TRBJ2-5,TRBV4-1,TRBD1,NA
TGTGCCAGCAGACGGGGGGCGAACACCGGGGAGCTGTTTTTT,CASRRGANTGELFF,TRBJ2-2,TRBV6-5,TRBD2,few
TGTGCCAGCAGGGGACAAACTAATGAAAAACTGTTTTTT,CASRGQTNEKLFF,TRBJ1-4,TRBV6-5,NA,NA
TGTGCCAGCAGCGTTCAGTCCACTGAAGCTTTCTTT,CASSVQSTEAFF,TRBJ1-1,TRBV11-3,NA,NA
TGCGCCAGCAGCTTTACTAGTGAAGAGACCCAGTACTTC,CASSFTSEETQYF,TRBJ2-5,TRBV5-1,NA,NA
TGTGCCAGTAGTATTGGGACAGCCTTGGAGCAGTACTTC,CASSIGTALEQYF,TRBJ2-7,TRBV19,TRBD1,NA